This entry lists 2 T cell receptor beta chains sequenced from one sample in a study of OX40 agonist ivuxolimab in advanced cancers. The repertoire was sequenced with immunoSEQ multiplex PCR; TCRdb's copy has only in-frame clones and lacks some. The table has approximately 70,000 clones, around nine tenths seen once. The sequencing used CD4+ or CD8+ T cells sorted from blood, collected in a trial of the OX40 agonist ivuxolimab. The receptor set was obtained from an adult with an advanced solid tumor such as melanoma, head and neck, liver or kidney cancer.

The chain's CDR3 is CASSPIGTAYGYTF. CDR3 sequence (DNA): TGTGCCAGCAGCCCAATCGGGACAGCCTATGGCTACACCTTC. This chain uses TRBV7-8 with TRBJ1-2; 7 nucleotides match TRBD1. Trimming cost V 5 bases and J 4 bases; bases outside gene matches: 7. The germline gives CDR1 SGHVS, CDR2 FQNEAQ. The CDR3 consists of 14 residues.

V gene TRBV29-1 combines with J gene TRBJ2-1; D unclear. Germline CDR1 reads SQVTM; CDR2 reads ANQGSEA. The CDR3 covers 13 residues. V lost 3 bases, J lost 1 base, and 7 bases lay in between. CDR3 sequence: CSVEERSYNEQFF. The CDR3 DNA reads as TGCAGCGTTGAGGAGCGATCCTACAATGAGCAGTTCTTC.